What follows is one T cell receptor (beta chain) and its context. One Seattle source followed patients from active infection through their disease course. The data were taken from a study of blood T cell repertoires in COVID-19. About the study: Sites across the United States, Italy and Spain contributed samples from acute and convalescent COVID-19. PBMCs, B-cell-depleted T cells, or T cells provided the cDNA or gDNA that made up the material.

Libraries were prepared by immunoSEQ multiplex PCR; TCRdb keeps only in-frame clonotypes and omits some of them. The sample lists some 68,000 clones, 80% to 95% occurring once. With 3 bases clipped from V and 0 bases from J, the junction kept 5 bases outside the gene matches. Germline lookup yields CDR1 KGHSH and CDR2 LQKENI. This CDR3 is 16 amino acids long. Sequencing used peripheral blood. The chain uses TRBV18 and TRBJ1-2; 9 bases map to TRBD1. The source of this sequence is a man between 50 and 59 years old with COVID-19, enrolled during active disease. The CDR3 region is CASSPAGQGTNYGYTF. The CDR3 DNA reads as TGTGCCAGCTCACCGGCGGGACAGGGCACTAACTATGGCTACACCTTC.